This entry describes one TCR beta chain. The antigen is not known. This CDR3 contains 13 residues. Germline V CDR1 and CDR2: LNHDA, SQIVND (reference sequence). Trimming removed 9 bases at V and 5 bases at J, with 16 bases between. TCRdb reprocessed the reads with MiXCR, giving one entry per CDR3 protein. This sample yields about 920,000 distinct CDR3 sequences, of which around 30% are seen a single time; over 12% belongs to the top ten. The source of the sample is a study of T cell repertoires in cytomegalovirus infection. Study details: Public TCR beta signatures marked donors with CMV infection and the matching HLA.

Findings of the study overall: There were HLA-C-restricted CMV-specific TCR beta clonotypes dominating the ex vivo response.

The chain couples TRBV19 to TRBJ1-1; tentative D call: TRBD1 (5 bases). The sequences come from cultured CD8+ T cells from PBMCs, collected from culture after CMV antigen stimulation. The sequence was obtained from a human donor in good health (CMV status not recorded). Some clones in this sample may be carry-over from other donors' samples. CDR3 in amino acids: CASRMGGGTEAFF. The CDR3 coding sequence is TGTGCCAGCCGTATGGGGGGTGGTACTGAAGCTTTCTTT.